One and the same sample provided the 31 T cell receptor beta chains below, sequenced in a study of siplizumab effects on memory and regulatory T cells. Some clones are missing from TCRdb's copy, which holds only in-frame ones; the method was immunoSEQ multiplex PCR. Of approximately 92,000 clones listed, about 93% are singletons. Sequences were obtained from non-Treg CD4+ T cells sorted from blood. These TCRs come from a human donor in good health.

The chain is built from TRBV28 and TRBJ1-1, with D perhaps TRBD1 (6 bases). Germline V gene lookup returns CDR1 MDHEN and CDR2 SYDVKM. Trimming shortened V by 9 bases and J by 4 bases, and 12 bases separated the two germline ends. This CDR3 spans 12 amino acids. CDR3 coding DNA: TGTGCCAGTACGCAGGGGAGCACTGAAGCTTTCTTT. This sequence encodes CASTQGSTEAFF.

Remarks on this clone: Other nucleotide sequences in the sample specify the same CDR3. The genes are TRBV2 and TRBJ1-1; D uncertain. V shed 0 bases and J shed 1 base, with 6 bases lying between them. CDR3 length equals 14 residues. The germline V gene has CDR1 SNHLY and CDR2 FYNNEI. The CDR3 DNA reads as TGTGCCAGCAGTGAAGCAGGAGGGAACACTGAAGCTTTCTTT. It encodes CASSEAGGNTEAFF.

V and J are TRBV7-3 and TRBJ2-1; D is perhaps TRBD2 (6 bases). CDR1 SGHTA and CDR2 FQGTGA come from the germline V gene. This CDR3 comprises 14 residues. The ends were cut back, 5 bases at V and 4 bases at J, with 12 bases in the middle. The CDR3 coding sequence is TGTGCCAGCAGCCGTAGTGGGAGGTACAATGAGCAGTTCTTC. This codes for CASSRSGRYNEQFF.

The rearrangement uses TRBV5-6 and TRBJ2-3; perhaps TRBD2 as D (5 bases). The CDR3 runs to 16 residues. Germline V gene lookup returns CDR1 SGHDT and CDR2 YYEEEE. Trimming stripped 0 bases from V and 2 bases from J, with 13 bases between. The CDR3 DNA is TGTGCCAGCAGCTTGGTGATTAGCGTCATCACAGATACGCAGTATTTT. Its translation is CASSLVISVITDTQYF.

The J gene is TRBJ1-5, the V gene TRBV6-5, with D possibly being TRBD1 (6 bases). V dropped 5 bases and J dropped 1 base, with 9 bases sitting between them. This CDR3 contains 14 residues. Germline CDR1 reads MNHEY; CDR2 reads SVGAGI. CDR3 in DNA: TGTGCCAGCAGTCCCGACAGGAGCAATCAGCCCCAGCATTTT. Residues: CASSPDRSNQPQHF.

The chain couples TRBV6-6 to TRBJ2-3, with unresolved D. V was clipped by 2 bases and J by 2 bases, with 14 bases between them. Germline-derived CDR1 and CDR2 are MNHNY and SVGAGI (reference sequence). The CDR3 has 16 amino acids. The CDR3 loop is CASSYAPGRPTDTQYF. CDR3 in DNA: TGTGCCAGCAGTTACGCCCCTGGTAGACCCACAGATACGCAGTATTTT.

The V and J genes are TRBV28 and TRBJ1-4, with 7 bases fitting TRBD1. Germline V gene sequence: CDR1 MDHEN, CDR2 SYDVKM. V trimming: 5 bases; J trimming: 1 base; junction bases outside the gene matches: 4. The CDR3 contains 15 residues. In nucleotides, the CDR3 is TGTGCCAGCAGTGTAAGACAGGGAACTAATGAAAAACTGTTTTTT. The encoded protein is CASSVRQGTNEKLFF.

V gene TRBV5-1 combines with J gene TRBJ2-3; D perhaps matches TRBD2 (6 bases). This CDR3 contains 18 residues. V was pared by 2 bases and J by 2 bases, with 21 bases between. Germline values: CDR1 SGHRS, CDR2 YFSETQ. The CDR3 DNA follows: TGCGCCAGCAGCTTAGGAGGCGGGATTCCTCAATTCACAGATACGCAGTATTTT. Protein: CASSLGGGIPQFTDTQYF.

The chain joins TRBV7-6 to TRBJ2-5; 11 bases are a match to TRBD2. Germline V gene data show CDR1 as SGHVS and CDR2 as FNYEAQ. This CDR3 is built from 14 residues. Trimming cost V 7 bases and J 5 bases; bases outside gene matches: 6. CDR3 amino acids: CASKALAGVETQYF. In nucleotides, the CDR3 is TGTGCCAGCAAGGCACTAGCGGGAGTTGAGACCCAGTACTTC.

The CDR3 DNA reads TGCGCCAGCAGCTTGTTCAACGGGCAACAGGGGAACCACGAGCAGTACTTC. Amino acid sequence: CASSLFNGQQGNHEQYF. The chain is built from TRBV5-1 and TRBJ2-7, with 7 nucleotides matching TRBD1. The CDR3 consists of 17 residues. From germline, CDR1 is SGHRS and CDR2 YFSETQ. Trimming removed 1 base from V and 5 bases from J; junction bases left unmatched: 15.

The CDR3 region is CASSPRDSTGNQPQHF. CDR3 DNA sequence: TGTGCCAGCAGCCCCCGGGACTCGACGGGCAATCAGCCCCAGCATTTT. J is TRBJ1-5 and V is TRBV5-5; D might be TRBD1 (5 bases). This CDR3 region has 16 residues. The V and J ends lost 4 bases and 2 bases respectively, with 16 bases between them. From germline, CDR1 is SGHKS and CDR2 YYEKEE (reference sequence).

The genes are TRBV4-1 and TRBJ2-7; 7 nucleotides agree with TRBD1. This CDR3 region has 19 residues. CDR1 MGHRA and CDR2 YSYEKL come from the germline V gene. The ends lost 1 base at V and 1 base at J; junction bases unmatched: 16. CDR3 coding DNA: TGCGCCAGCAGCCAAGTAAGGTCCGGCGGAACAGGGGTTTCCTACGAGCAGTACTTC. This translates into CASSQVRSGGTGVSYEQYF.

The CDR3 DNA follows: TGTGCCAGCCGGAATCCGGGACAGGGCGAATCACCCCTCCACTTT. This translates into CASRNPGQGESPLHF. The chain has TRBV6-6 and TRBJ1-6, with 9 bases aligning to TRBD1. J gave up 10 bases and V 8 bases, and 12 bases lay outside the gene matches. The germline gives CDR1 MNHNY, CDR2 SVGAGI (reference sequence). The CDR3 sequence is 15 residues long.

This clone has a single count. The V and J genes are TRBV19 and TRBJ1-3; D is uncertain. The CDR3 sequence is 15 residues long. V was trimmed by 0 bases and J by 4 bases, leaving 10 bases between them. The germline V gene has CDR1 LNHDA and CDR2 SQIVND (reference sequence). The CDR3 spells CASSIDGVEGNTIYF. The CDR3 DNA is TGTGCCAGTAGTATAGACGGCGTAGAGGGAAACACCATATATTTT.

V is TRBV7-8 and J is TRBJ2-5, with D unclear. V dropped 2 bases and J dropped 4 bases, with 11 bases sitting between them. CDR1 and CDR2 from the germline V gene are SGHVS and FQNEAQ. The CDR3 extends over 14 amino acids. The CDR3 sequence: CASSLPRLVETQYF. The CDR3 DNA reads as TGTGCCAGCAGCTTACCCAGGCTTGTAGAGACCCAGTACTTC.

The chain employs TRBV28 and TRBJ1-3; no reliable D call. Trimming stripped 8 bases from V and 0 bases from J, with 11 bases between. CDR3 length: 14 residues. Germline CDR1 MDHEN, CDR2 SYDVKM. CDR3 sequence: CASDTGSSGNTIYF. Here the CDR3 DNA reads TGTGCCAGCGATACCGGCAGCTCTGGAAACACCATATATTTT.

This clone was seen only once. V is TRBV18 and J is TRBJ1-2; D is unresolved. Trimming took off 2 bases at V and 4 bases at J, with 11 bases between the two ends. The CDR3 spans 14 residues. Germline assignment: CDR1 KGHSH and CDR2 LQKENI. The DNA of the CDR3 is TGTGCCAGCTCACCAGCTCCCCAGGCCTATGGCTACACCTTC. Translating it yields CASSPAPQAYGYTF.

This chain connects TRBV10-2 to TRBJ2-4; TRBD1 matches at 7 bases. This CDR3 contains 19 residues. Germline V gene lookup returns CDR1 WSHSY and CDR2 SAAADI. After removal of 3 bases from V and 0 bases from J, the junction contained 14 bases not matched to a gene. The CDR3 DNA reads as TGCGCCAGCAGTGATAGGGTTTCGGGGCAGGGGGAAGCCAAAAACATTCAGTACTTC. It encodes CASSDRVSGQGEAKNIQYF.

V gene TRBV6-6 combines with J gene TRBJ2-3; 10 nucleotides line up with TRBD2. With 6 bases clipped from V and 6 bases from J, the junction kept 9 bases outside the gene matches. The CDR3 has 15 amino acids. Germline-derived CDR1 and CDR2 are MNHNY and SVGAGI (reference sequence). This chain's CDR3 is CASSAGTSEGDTQYF. The DNA for the CDR3 is TGTGCCAGCAGCGCAGGGACTAGCGAGGGTGATACGCAGTATTTT.

This chain links TRBV4-1 with TRBJ1-2; D ambiguous. The germline V and J ends were trimmed by 4 bases and 6 bases, with 18 bases remaining between them. This CDR3 has 15 residues. Per germline, CDR1 MGHRA and CDR2 YSYEKL. This chain's CDR3 is CASSLQWTALDGYTF. The CDR3 DNA sequence: TGCGCCAGCAGCCTACAATGGACCGCCTTAGATGGCTACACCTTC.

This clone has a handful of counts. The J gene is TRBJ2-1, the V gene TRBV5-5; D uncertain. Germline lookup yields CDR1 SGHKS and CDR2 YYEKEE (reference sequence). V lost 7 bases and J 8 bases, leaving 10 bases between the germline ends. This CDR3 has 11 residues. CDR3 sequence (DNA): TGTGCCAGCTCTATCTTGGATGAGCAGTTCTTC. Its translation is CASSILDEQFF.

The V gene is TRBV28, the J gene TRBJ2-1, with D uncertain. V was cut by 5 bases and J by 4 bases, with 3 bases left in between. CDR3 length: 11 amino acids. Germline V gene sequence: CDR1 MDHEN, CDR2 SYDVKM. The CDR3, as DNA: TGTGCCAGCAGTAATTACAATGAGCAGTTCTTC. It translates to CASSNYNEQFF.

This clone was recorded once. The chain has TRBV14 and TRBJ2-5, with D maybe TRBD1 (5 bases). Per germline, CDR1 SGHDN and CDR2 FVKESK. The CDR3 sequence is 15 residues long. Trimming left V 1 base short and J 3 bases short, with 12 bases between. DNA for the CDR3: TGTGCCAGCAGCCAAGCCTTCTCAGGGAAAGAGACCCAGTACTTC. It encodes CASSQAFSGKETQYF.

The CDR3 sequence: CATSRANYGYTF. DNA for the CDR3: TGTGCCACCAGCAGGGCTAACTATGGCTACACCTTC. The J gene is TRBJ1-2, the V gene TRBV15; D gene ambiguous. CDR1 is LNHNV and CDR2 is YYDKDF in the germline V gene (reference sequence). The CDR3 covers 12 residues. Trimming shortened V by 3 bases and J by 0 bases, and 2 bases separated the two germline ends. Supplemented by reference TRBV15 and TRBJ1-2, the full variable domain reads DAMVIQNPRYQVTQFGKPVTLSCSQTLNHNVMYWYQQKSSQAPKLLFHYYDKDFNNEADTPDNFQSRRPNTSFCFLDIRSPGLGDTAMYLCATSRANYGYTFGSGTRLTVV.

The chain has TRBV6-5 and TRBJ2-2, with D possibly matching TRBD1 (5 bases). Germline V gives CDR1 MNHEY, CDR2 SVGAGI. V was trimmed by 10 bases and J by 7 bases, leaving 22 bases between them. The CDR3 is 15 residues long. The CDR3 loop is CATSLRVTSLGELFF. CDR3 sequence (DNA): TGTGCCACATCACTCAGGGTAACCAGCCTCGGGGAGCTGTTTTTT.

This clone was recorded once. J is TRBJ2-2 and V is TRBV28, with TRBD1 matching over 8 bases. Germline V lookup: CDR1 MDHEN, CDR2 SYDVKM. Unmatched junction bases numbered 6, after V lost 6 bases and J lost 6 bases. The CDR3 spans 14 residues. CDR3 region: CASRFQGAPGELFF. CDR3 DNA sequence: TGTGCCAGCAGGTTCCAGGGGGCCCCCGGGGAGCTGTTTTTT. Full variable domain (missing parts from reference TRBV28 and TRBJ2-2): DVKVTQSSRYLVKRTGEKVFLECVQDMDHENMFWYRQDPGLGLRLIYFSYDVKMKEKGDIPEGYSVSREKKERFSLILESASTNQTSMYLCASRFQGAPGELFFGEGSRLTVL.

The gene calls are TRBV5-1 and TRBJ1-1; unclear D gene. Per the germline V gene, CDR1 is SGHRS and CDR2 is YFSETQ. The CDR3 runs to 16 residues. Trimming took off 4 bases at V and 1 base at J, with 17 bases between the two ends. The CDR3 loop is CASSEGPGPKNTEAFF. CDR3 sequence (DNA): TGCGCCAGCAGCGAGGGCCCAGGACCGAAGAACACTGAAGCTTTCTTT. Full variable domain (remainder filled in from reference TRBV5-1 and TRBJ1-1): KAGVTQTPRYLIKTRGQQVTLSCSPISGHRSVSWYQQTPGQGLQFLFEYFSETQRNKGNFPGRFSGRQFSNSRSEMNVSTLELGDSALYLCASSEGPGPKNTEAFFGQGTRLTVV.

The chain uses TRBV11-1 and TRBJ2-7, with TRBD1 identical over 7 bases. The germline CDR1 and CDR2 sequences are SGHAT and FQDESV (reference sequence). This CDR3 has 15 residues. Unmatched junction bases numbered 12, after V lost 5 bases and J lost 5 bases. The CDR3 loop is CASSPQTGFLDEQYF. The CDR3 DNA sequence: TGTGCCAGCAGCCCCCAGACAGGGTTTCTGGACGAGCAGTACTTC.

The gene calls are TRBV6-1 and TRBJ1-5; 10 bases map to TRBD1. Germline CDR1 MNHNS, CDR2 SASEGT. The CDR3 totals 14 residues. V was clipped by 9 bases and J by 4 bases; unmatched bases: 6. The CDR3 sequence: CASGAGQGNQPQHF. For the CDR3, the DNA is TGTGCCAGTGGGGCGGGACAGGGGAATCAGCCCCAGCATTTT.

The chain joins TRBV21-1 to TRBJ1-3; TRBD1, the D gene given by the table, was not confirmed from the DNA. TRBV21-1 is given as a pseudogene. This CDR3 region has 14 residues. The CDR3 protein is CASSAQGSGNTIYF. The CDR3 bases are TGTGCCAGCAGCGCTCAGGGTTCTGGAAACACCATATATTTT.

The genes are TRBV6-1 and TRBJ2-5; no clear D gene. The germline V gene encodes CDR1 MNHNS and CDR2 SASEGT. Between the trimmed V and J ends, which lost 6 bases and 3 bases, there was a span of 5 bases. The CDR3 has 11 residues. This CDR3 reads CASSGEETQYF. The CDR3 nucleotides are TGTGCCAGCAGCGGTGAAGAGACCCAGTACTTC.